The sequence of this T cell receptor (beta chain) was determined in a study of T cells after yellow fever vaccination. A remark on this clonotype: The antigen remains undetermined.

Broader study findings: Although the secondary response was weaker, it peaked faster, at day 5 versus 15. The booster response re-showed most primary clones: around 97% CD4, approximately 90% CD8. Bulk-population clonotypes that are abundant could appear as contaminants in FACS-sorted repertoires.

Germline CDR1 is SGHTA and CDR2 is FQGNSA. The CDR3 spans 18 residues. Losses at the gene ends were 5 bases for V and 3 bases for J; bases not matched to a gene: 8. TCRdb analysed the 5' RACE reads with MiXCR anew, one entry per CDR3 protein. The data hold some 260,000 distinct CDR3 sequences, with approximately 5.2% observed a single time. The chain has TRBV7-2 and TRBJ2-1; 15 positions agree with TRBD2. Sequencing was performed on CD4+ T cells sorted from PBMCs, taken on the day of the yellow fever booster vaccination. The clonotype comes from a man between 18 and 29 years old who received the YFV17D yellow fever vaccine. CDR3 nucleotides: TGTGCCAGCAGCCCAGGGGGGACTAGCGGGGGGAACTACAATGAGCAGTTCTTC. It is translated as CASSPGGTSGGNYNEQFF.